This section outlines one TCR beta chain sequence together with its context. Antigen unknown. This sample stems from a study of T cell responses to AZD1222 COVID-19 vaccine. Profiling relied on immunoSEQ multiplex PCR, and the TCRdb table lists in-frame clones only, not all of them. The sample yields about 150,000 clones, roughly nine tenths seen once. Whole-study findings and limits: Close to half of all spike-specific TCRs reportedly target regions of the variants that are unmutated. Clonal diversity was possibly underestimated, and the donors were mostly white British, with more females. Across spike, vaccine-associated CD4 TCRs were found, dominant at 160-218 and 743-854. The study sampled repertoires only after the peak T cell response.

Trimming pared 4 bases from V and 6 bases from J, leaving 3 bases between. Germline CDR1 is LGHNA and CDR2 is YNFKEQ. The CDR3 is 11 amino acids. The receptor's source is an adult who received the AZD1222 COVID-19 vaccine. The rearrangement uses TRBV4-2 and TRBJ2-2; D unclear. Source: peripheral blood, taken 28 days after the second AZD1222 dose. The CDR3 here is CASSLSGELFF. The CDR3 bases are TGTGCCAGCAGCCTGTCCGGGGAGCTGTTTTTT.